The TCR beta chain under discussion was sequenced for a study of T-cell reconstitution after alpha-beta-depleted transplantation in children. Preparation of the TCRbeta library was carried out with unique molecular identifiers. TCRdb re-called the PCR reads through MiXCR, storing one row per CDR3 protein. The repertoire holds hundreds of thousands of distinct CDR3 sequences, around 15% seen once, with 25% to 35% in the top ten. Concerning this clonotype: Its cognate antigen is unknown.

The study, taken as a whole, reports: Fresh T-cell production supplied most of the T-cell counts and diversity seen one year after transplant.

Trimming took 1 base from V and 4 from J; bases not matched to a gene: 12. The CDR3 is made up of 17 amino acids. The V gene's germline CDR1 is DFQATT and CDR2 SNEGSKA (reference sequence). This clonotype originated in a boy in the first two years of life who had a stem cell transplant for Wiskott-Aldrich syndrome, so the T cells may come from the graft donor. The rearrangement uses TRBV20-1 and TRBJ2-3; 9 nucleotides match TRBD2. The sequences come from PBMCs, mostly from graft donor cells, collected 360 days after TCRalphabeta/CD19-depleted stem cell transplant. CDR3 in DNA: TGCAGTGCTAGAGGGCAATTTGGCGGGGGGGCCGCAGATACGCAGTATTTT. Its translation is CSARGQFGGGAADTQYF.